Below, 21 T cell receptor beta chains from the same sample are listed, as sequenced in a study of immune cell composition in non-small cell lung cancer. Only in-frame clones appear in the TCRdb table, and some are missing; sequencing was by immunoSEQ multiplex PCR. Of under 9,000 clones in the sample, 68% are singletons; the top ten hold 8.2%. What was sequenced was lung tumor tissue. The receptors stem from a human donor with non-small cell lung cancer.

V and J are TRBV4-2 and TRBJ1-5; D possibly corresponds to TRBD1 (5 bases). The CDR3 consists of 15 residues. The germline gives CDR1 LGHNA, CDR2 YNFKEQ. The V and J ends lost 2 bases and 6 bases respectively, with 14 bases between them. In nucleotides, the CDR3 is TGTGCCAGCAGCCAAACCCGACAGAAGGCTCAGCCCCAGCATTTT. Protein: CASSQTRQKAQPQHF.

The chain couples TRBV6-4 to TRBJ2-1, with TRBD2 identical over 9 bases. This CDR3 contains 16 residues. CDR1 is MRHNA, CDR2 SNTAGT, per germline. With 0 bases clipped from V and 7 bases from J, the junction kept 7 bases outside the gene matches. CDR3 loop: CASSDSGGGASNEQFF. CDR3 coding DNA: TGTGCCAGCAGTGACTCTGGCGGGGGGGCCAGTAATGAGCAGTTCTTC.

This chain connects TRBV30 to TRBJ2-1; D may be TRBD1 (5 bases). Trimming took 3 bases from V and 10 from J, leaving 13 bases between them. Germline lookup yields CDR1 GTSNPN and CDR2 SVGIG (reference sequence). The CDR3 consists of 12 residues. CDR3: CAWSVARTEQFF. In DNA, the CDR3 is TGTGCCTGGAGCGTGGCCCGGACAGAGCAGTTCTTC.

The chain is built from TRBV2 and TRBJ1-2; unclear D gene. The V end was cut by 6 bases, the J end by 3 bases, with 11 bases between. The CDR3 totals 13 residues. Germline V lookup: CDR1 SNHLY, CDR2 FYNNEI. The CDR3 coding sequence is TGTGCCAGCAGCGCCAGGTTTGACTATGGCTACACCTTC. It encodes CASSARFDYGYTF.

The chain combines TRBV6-5 with TRBJ1-2, with a tentative D call TRBD1 (5 bases). CDR1 and CDR2 from the germline V gene are MNHEY and SVGAGI. CDR3 length equals 11 residues. V dropped 7 bases and J dropped 7 bases, with 10 bases sitting between them. The CDR3 spells CASTRGGGYTF. The DNA for the CDR3 is TGTGCCAGCACCCGGGGGGGTGGCTACACCTTC.

The chain carries TRBV28 and TRBJ1-3; D is possibly TRBD1 (5 bases). In germline, CDR1 is MDHEN, CDR2 SYDVKM. The CDR3 is made up of 14 amino acids. V was pared by 3 bases and J by 3 bases, with 9 bases between. CDR3 protein: CASSFPGFGNTIYF. The CDR3 DNA is TGTGCCAGCAGTTTCCCAGGGTTTGGAAACACCATATATTTT.

This clone was counted once. This chain joins TRBV7-3 and TRBJ2-3; no reliable D call. V was trimmed by 5 bases and J by 0 bases, leaving 9 bases between them. The CDR3 extends over 14 amino acids. The germline V gene has CDR1 SGHTA and CDR2 FQGTGA. CDR3 nucleotide sequence: TGTGCCAGCAGCAGATCCACTAGCACAGATACGCAGTATTTT. It translates to CASSRSTSTDTQYF.

The V and J genes are TRBV7-6 and TRBJ1-1, with D unresolved. V gave up 1 base and J gave up 4 bases, with 7 bases separating them. Germline CDR1 and CDR2: SGHVS and FNYEAQ. CDR3 length: 13 residues. CDR3 region: CASSLVAGTEAFF. For the CDR3, the DNA is TGTGCCAGCAGCTTAGTCGCGGGCACTGAAGCTTTCTTT.

The rearrangement uses TRBV12-5 and TRBJ1-3; D is undetermined. The CDR3 sequence is 17 residues long. Germline CDR1 reads LGHNT; CDR2 reads FRNRAP. Deletions cut 1 base from V and 8 bases from J, with 21 bases between. The CDR3 here is CASGLDDGRVYGYTIYF. The CDR3 DNA reads TGTGCTAGTGGTTTGGATGACGGGAGGGTCTACGGCTACACCATATATTTT.

This rearrangement joins TRBV7-2 to TRBJ2-3, with D possibly matching TRBD1 (6 bases). CDR1 and CDR2 from the germline V gene are SGHTA and FQGNSA. This CDR3 has 13 residues. Trimming stripped 2 bases from V and 6 bases from J, with 9 bases between. DNA for the CDR3: TGTGCCAGCAGCTTACGAAGGGGGGATACGCAGTATTTT. This gives the protein CASSLRRGDTQYF.

This clone was picked up a small number of times. The rearrangement uses TRBV11-3 and TRBJ2-3, with 11 bases lining up with TRBD2. The V and J ends lost 5 bases and 5 bases, in that order; junction bases with no gene match: 15. This CDR3 spans 18 amino acids. CDR1 is SGHNT and CDR2 is YENEEA in the germline V gene. CDR3 coding DNA: TGTGCCAGCAGCCCACTAGCGGGAGCAGTCGCGGACATAGATACGCAGTATTTT. It specifies CASSPLAGAVADIDTQYF.

The J gene is TRBJ1-1, the V gene TRBV30; 9 nucleotides line up with TRBD1. V gave up 7 bases and J gave up 5 bases; unmatched junction bases: 5. Germline CDR1 GTSNPN, CDR2 SVGIG (reference sequence). The CDR3 extends over 12 amino acids. In DNA, the CDR3 is TGTGCCTCGGACAGGGGTTCGACTGAAGCTTTCTTT. Protein sequence: CASDRGSTEAFF.

The chain carries TRBV14 and TRBJ2-3; D ambiguous. The CDR3 totals 12 residues. Per germline, CDR1 SGHDN and CDR2 FVKESK. Trimming took off 2 bases at V and 6 bases at J, with 6 bases between the two ends. The CDR3 reads CASSQSRDTQYF. The CDR3 nucleotides are TGTGCCAGCAGCCAAAGTCGGGATACGCAGTATTTT.

By share, this clone ranks as medium-sized. The chain couples TRBV4-1 to TRBJ2-3; the D gene is possibly TRBD2 (5 bases). This CDR3 contains 17 residues. Germline CDR1 and CDR2: MGHRA and YSYEKL. V lost 2 bases and J lost 2, with 17 bases in between. The CDR3 protein is CASSQLLMAGFTDTQYF. The CDR3 DNA follows: TGCGCCAGCAGCCAATTGTTAATGGCGGGTTTCACAGATACGCAGTATTTT.

J is TRBJ2-1 and V is TRBV18, with a possible D match to TRBD2 (6 bases). This CDR3 region has 17 residues. Trimming left V 5 bases short and J 8 bases short, with 25 bases between. The germline V gene encodes CDR1 KGHSH and CDR2 LQKENI. The CDR3 is CASSSLVGATGADEQFF. The DNA of the CDR3 is TGTGCCAGCTCATCATTGGTGGGTGCTACGGGAGCTGATGAGCAGTTCTTC.

The table lists this clone with a few counts. The rearrangement joins TRBV19 to TRBJ2-7; D uncertain. This CDR3 contains 11 residues. The V and J ends lost 0 bases and 9 bases respectively, with 6 bases between them. The germline CDR1 and CDR2 sequences are LNHDA and SQIVND (reference sequence). The CDR3 here is CASSIDVRQYF. DNA for the CDR3: TGTGCCAGTAGTATAGATGTGCGGCAGTACTTC.

The V call is TRBV28, the J call TRBJ1-5; the match to TRBD1 covers 9 bases. Germline V lookup: CDR1 MDHEN, CDR2 SYDVKM. The CDR3 loop spans 17 amino acids. Losses at the gene ends were 3 bases for V and 6 bases for J; bases not matched to a gene: 12. The CDR3 sequence is CASSLASGTGLGQPQHF. CDR3 nucleotide sequence: TGTGCCAGCAGTTTGGCCTCCGGGACAGGGTTGGGTCAGCCCCAGCATTTT.

This chain links TRBV5-5 with TRBJ2-2, with a weak D call TRBD2 (6 bases). This CDR3 comprises 18 residues. CDR1 is SGHKS and CDR2 is YYEKEE in the germline V gene (reference sequence). V shed 4 bases and J shed 3 bases, with 22 bases lying between them. The CDR3 coding sequence is TGTGCCAGCAGCCCCCCCGGCAGGGAGGTTCGACACACCGGGGAGCTGTTTTTT. Protein: CASSPPGREVRHTGELFF.

The chain uses TRBV6-6 and TRBJ2-7; 7 nucleotides align to TRBD1. CDR1 and CDR2 from the germline V gene are MNHNY and SVGAGI (reference sequence). V lost 8 bases to trimming and J lost 2 bases; unmatched junction nucleotides: 12. The CDR3 length is 15 residues. The CDR3 here is CASANPWDSPYEQYF. The CDR3 bases are TGTGCCAGCGCTAACCCCTGGGACAGCCCCTACGAGCAGTACTTC.

The genes are TRBV16 and TRBJ1-1; no clear D gene. Trimming cost V 3 bases and J 7 bases, with 6 bases left between them. CDR1 is KGHSY and CDR2 is FQNENV in the germline V gene. This CDR3 spans 11 amino acids. CDR3 sequence: CASSQIGEAFF. The CDR3 region has the DNA TGTGCCAGCAGCCAGATCGGTGAAGCTTTCTTT.

This clone was seen more than once but under ten times. This sequence joins TRBV2 and TRBJ1-1; perhaps TRBD1 as D (6 bases). Deletions cut 5 bases from V and 11 bases from J, with 9 bases between. CDR1 is SNHLY, CDR2 FYNNEI, per germline. The CDR3 contains 10 residues. The CDR3, as DNA: TGTGCCAGCAGTTTCCAGGGGGCTTTCTTT. It is translated as CASSFQGAFF.